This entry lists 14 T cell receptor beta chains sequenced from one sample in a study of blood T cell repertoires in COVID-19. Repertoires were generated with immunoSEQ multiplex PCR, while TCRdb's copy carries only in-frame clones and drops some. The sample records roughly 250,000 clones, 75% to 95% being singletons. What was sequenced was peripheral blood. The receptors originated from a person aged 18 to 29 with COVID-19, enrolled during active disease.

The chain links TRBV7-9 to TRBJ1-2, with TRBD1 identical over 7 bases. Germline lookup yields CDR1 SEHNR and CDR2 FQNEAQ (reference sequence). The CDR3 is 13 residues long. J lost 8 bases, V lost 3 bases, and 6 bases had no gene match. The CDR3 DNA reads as TGTGCCAGCAGCTTTTACAGGGGAAACGGCTACACCTTC. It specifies CASSFYRGNGYTF.

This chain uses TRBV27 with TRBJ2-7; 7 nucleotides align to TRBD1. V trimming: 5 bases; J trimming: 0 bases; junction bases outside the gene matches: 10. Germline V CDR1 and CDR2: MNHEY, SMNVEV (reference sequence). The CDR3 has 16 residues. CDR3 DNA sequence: TGTGCCAGCAGTCCTTATTCGGCAGGGGGCTCCTACGAGCAGTACTTC. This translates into CASSPYSAGGSYEQYF.

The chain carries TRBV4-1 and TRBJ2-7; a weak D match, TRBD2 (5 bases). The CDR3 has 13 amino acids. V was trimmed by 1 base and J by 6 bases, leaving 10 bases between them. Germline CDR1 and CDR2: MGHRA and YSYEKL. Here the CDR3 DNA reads TGCGCCAGCAGCCAAGTCGGGGATTCCGAGCAGTACTTC. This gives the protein CASSQVGDSEQYF.

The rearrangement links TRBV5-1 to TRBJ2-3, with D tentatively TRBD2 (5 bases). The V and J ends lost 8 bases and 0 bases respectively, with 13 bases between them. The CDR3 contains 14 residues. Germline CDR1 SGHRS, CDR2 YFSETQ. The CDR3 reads CASQVGGSTDTQYF. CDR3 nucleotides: TGCGCCAGTCAAGTGGGCGGGAGCACAGATACGCAGTATTTT.

Written as DNA, the CDR3 is TGTGCCAGCAGCCTCCAGGTGGCAAGTGTGACCGGGGAGCTGTTTTTT. The encoded protein is CASSLQVASVTGELFF. The V and J genes are TRBV7-2 and TRBJ2-2; D gene unclear. Germline-derived CDR1 and CDR2 are SGHTA and FQGNSA. This CDR3 region has 16 residues. V lost 5 bases and J lost 5, with 18 bases in between. Combining the CDR3 with reference TRBV7-2 and TRBJ2-2 gives the whole variable domain GAGVSQSPSNKVTEKGKDVELRCDPISGHTALYWYRQSLGQGLEFLIYFQGNSAPDKSGLPSDRFSAERTGGSVSTLTIQRTQQEDSAVYLCASSLQVASVTGELFFGEGSRLTVL.

The CDR3 sequence is CASSGRDWEGLAADTQYF. The CDR3 DNA sequence: TGTGCCAGCAGCGGGCGTGACTGGGAAGGACTAGCGGCAGATACGCAGTATTTT. This chain connects TRBV6-4 to TRBJ2-3; 10 bases map to TRBD2. With 6 bases clipped from V and 4 bases from J, the junction kept 16 bases outside the gene matches. Germline V lookup: CDR1 MRHNA, CDR2 SNTAGT. There are 18 residues in the CDR3.

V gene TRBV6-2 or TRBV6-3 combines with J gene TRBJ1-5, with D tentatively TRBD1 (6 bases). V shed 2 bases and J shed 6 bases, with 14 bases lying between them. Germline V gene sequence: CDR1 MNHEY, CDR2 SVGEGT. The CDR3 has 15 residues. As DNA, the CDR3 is TGTGCCAGCAGTTACCCGGACAGTTTTTTTCAGCCCCAGCATTTT. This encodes CASSYPDSFFQPQHF.

The chain's CDR3 is CASRAQGNNQPQHF. The CDR3 region has the DNA TGTGCCAGCAGGGCACAGGGGAACAATCAGCCCCAGCATTTT. The chain couples TRBV6-5 to TRBJ1-5; 7 positions match TRBD1. The J segment lost 3 bases and the V segment lost 6 bases, leaving 5 bases of the junction unmatched. The germline CDR1 and CDR2 sequences are MNHEY and SVGAGI. This CDR3 region has 14 residues.

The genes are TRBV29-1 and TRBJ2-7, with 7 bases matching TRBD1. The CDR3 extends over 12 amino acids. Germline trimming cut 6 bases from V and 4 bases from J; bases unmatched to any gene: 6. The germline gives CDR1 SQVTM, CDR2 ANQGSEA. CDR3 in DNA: TGCAGCGTCGCCGGGACAGCTTACGAGCAGTACTTC. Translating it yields CSVAGTAYEQYF.

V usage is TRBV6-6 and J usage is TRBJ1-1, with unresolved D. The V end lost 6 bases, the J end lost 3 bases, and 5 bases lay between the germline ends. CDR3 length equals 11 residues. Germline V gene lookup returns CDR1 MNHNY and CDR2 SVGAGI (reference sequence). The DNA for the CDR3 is TGTGCCAGCAGCCAGGACACTGAAGCTTTCTTT. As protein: CASSQDTEAFF.

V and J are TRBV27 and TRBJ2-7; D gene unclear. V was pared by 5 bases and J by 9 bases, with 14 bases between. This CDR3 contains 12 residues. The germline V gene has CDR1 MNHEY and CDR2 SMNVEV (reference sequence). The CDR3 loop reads CASSPDFVWQYF. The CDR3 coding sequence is TGTGCCAGCAGTCCAGACTTTGTTTGGCAGTACTTC.

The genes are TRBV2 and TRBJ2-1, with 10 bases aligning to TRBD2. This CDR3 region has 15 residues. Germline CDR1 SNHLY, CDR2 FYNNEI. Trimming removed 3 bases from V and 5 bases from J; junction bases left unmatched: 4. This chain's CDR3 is CASSDALAGDNEQFF. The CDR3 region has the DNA TGTGCCAGCAGTGATGCCCTAGCGGGAGACAATGAGCAGTTCTTC.

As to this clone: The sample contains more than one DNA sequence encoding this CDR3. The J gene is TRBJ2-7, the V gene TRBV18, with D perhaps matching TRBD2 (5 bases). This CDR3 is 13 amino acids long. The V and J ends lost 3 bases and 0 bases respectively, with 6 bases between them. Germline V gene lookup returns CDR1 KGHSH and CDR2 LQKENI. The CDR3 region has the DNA TGTGCCAGCTCACCCGGAGGCTCCTACGAGCAGTACTTC. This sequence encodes CASSPGGSYEQYF.

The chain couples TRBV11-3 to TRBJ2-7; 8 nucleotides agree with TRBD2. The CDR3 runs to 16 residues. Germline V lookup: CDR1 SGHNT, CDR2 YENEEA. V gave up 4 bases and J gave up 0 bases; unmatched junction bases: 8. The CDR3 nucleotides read TGTGCCAGCAGCTCCCTGAGACTAGCGAGCTCCTACGAGCAGTACTTC. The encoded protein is CASSSLRLASSYEQYF.